The rows below give T cell receptor beta chains drawn from one sample of a study of blood T cell repertoires in COVID-19. Using immunoSEQ multiplex PCR, the repertoire was profiled, and TCRdb retains in-frame clones only, with some absent. The table has approximately 40,000 clones, approximately 87% seen once. Specimen: peripheral blood. The receptors here all came from a man aged 40-55 years with COVID-19, enrolled during active disease. The CDR3 runs from the conserved cysteine through the conserved F or W. The D gene is left open where the match is weak. Where a row states a size, it is once, few, many or the class of an expanded clone; other rows omit it.

clone size	D gene	J gene	V gene	CDR3 length	CDR3 DNA	CDR3 protein
-	TRBD2	TRBJ2-1	TRBV9	18	TGTGCCAGCAGCGTAATCGCTAGCGGGGGGCCAAACGGCAATGAGCAGTTCTTC	CASSVIASGGPNGNEQFF
-	-	TRBJ2-1	TRBV7-9	14	TGTGCCAGCAGCTCGCGCTCCTCCTACAATGAGCAGTTCTTC	CASSSRSSYNEQFF
-	-	TRBJ2-7	TRBV5-6	13	TGTGCCAGCAGCTTGGCAGGGGTCTACGAGCAGTACTTC	CASSLAGVYEQYF
-	TRBD1	TRBJ2-1	TRBV7-2	17	TGTGCCAGCAGCTTAGCCCGAGGACAGGGAACCTACAATGAGCAGTTCTTC	CASSLARGQGTYNEQFF
-	-	TRBJ1-1	TRBV28	15	TGTGCCAGCAGTTTATTAGGAGGTATTAACACTGAAGCTTTCTTT	CASSLLGGINTEAFF
-	TRBD2	TRBJ2-2	TRBV5-6	18	TGTGCCAGCAGCTTCGGTCCCCCCGGGAGGATTGACACCGGGGAGCTGTTTTTT	CASSFGPPGRIDTGELFF
-	TRBD1	TRBJ1-2	TRBV7-9	13	TGTGCCAGCGGAGACAGGGCTAACTATGGCTACACCTTC	CASGDRANYGYTF
-	TRBD1	TRBJ1-5	TRBV2	15	TGTGCCAGCAGCGGGACAGGGGGTAGCAATCAGCCCCAGCATTTT	CASSGTGGSNQPQHF
-	-	TRBJ1-2	TRBV7-9	14	TGTGCCAGCAGCTTAGTCCCCCAGGACTATGGCTACACCTTC	CASSLVPQDYGYTF
-	-	TRBJ2-3	TRBV7-9	16	TGTGCCAGCAGCTTAGTGCCGGGAATCAGCACAGATACGCAGTATTTT	CASSLVPGISTDTQYF
-	-	TRBJ2-2	TRBV6-6	16	TGTGCCAGCAGTAGGTATAGCGGTTCGAACACCGGGGAGCTGTTTTTT	CASSRYSGSNTGELFF
-	-	TRBJ2-3	TRBV3-1/TRBV3-2	16	TGTGCCAGCAGCCAAGAGCTGGCCAGGGGTGCCAATACGCAGTATTTT	CASSQELARGANTQYF
few	TRBD1	TRBJ1-6	TRBV12-3/TRBV12-4	12	TGTGCCAGCAGGTCAGGGGGGTCACCCCTCCACTTT	CASRSGGSPLHF
-	TRBD2	TRBJ2-2	TRBV3-1/TRBV3-2	14	TGTGCCAGCAGCCGGGACGGGGGGACCGGGGAGCTGTTTTTT	CASSRDGGTGELFF
-	-	TRBJ1-2	TRBV19	14	TGTGCCAGTAGTGCCGCCCAGGTAACCTATGGCTACACCTTC	CASSAAQVTYGYTF
once	TRBD1	TRBJ1-1	TRBV19	17	TGTGCCAGTAGTGCAGGGACAGGGCGTTTAGTTAACACTGAAGCTTTCTTT	CASSAGTGRLVNTEAFF
-	-	TRBJ2-2	TRBV5-1	14	TGCGCCAGCAGCTTGGACAGGGCGGCCGGGGAGCTGTTTTTT	CASSLDRAAGELFF
-	TRBD1	TRBJ1-4	TRBV7-9	19	TGTGCCAGCAGCTCTGCCTGGGGACAGACGATAGCAACTAATGAAAAACTGTTTTTT	CASSSAWGQTIATNEKLFF
-	-	TRBJ1-2	TRBV28	13	TGTGCCAGCAGTTTAAGGGGAGGGCGCGGCTACACCTTC	CASSLRGGRGYTF
-	-	TRBJ2-7	TRBV7-9	13	TGTGCCAGCAGCGCCCCGCCAAGAGGTGAGCAGTACTTC	CASSAPPRGEQYF
once	TRBD2	TRBJ2-2	TRBV7-3	15	TGTGCCAGCAGCCCTAGCGGGAGGAACACCGGGGAGCTGTTTTTT	CASSPSGRNTGELFF
-	-	TRBJ1-5	TRBV6-6	15	TGTGCCAGCAGCACAACCGGGACAATCAATCAGCCCCAGCATTTT	CASSTTGTINQPQHF
-	-	TRBJ2-7	TRBV20-1	11	TGCAGTGCCTCTCTCCGAGGGCAGCAGTACTTC	CSASLRGQQYF
-	-	TRBJ1-5	TRBV19	15	TGTGCCAGTAGTATCTGGGGAGATAGCAATCAGCCCCAGCATTTT	CASSIWGDSNQPQHF
-	TRBD1	TRBJ2-3	TRBV19	14	TGTGCCAGTAGTAGGGACAGGGGGACAGATACGCAGTATTTT	CASSRDRGTDTQYF
-	TRBD1	TRBJ1-1	TRBV5-1	16	TGCGCCAGCAGCGGTGGGACAGTAGTTGGGAACACTGAAGCTTTCTTT	CASSGGTVVGNTEAFF
-	-	TRBJ1-2	TRBV20-1	11	TGCAGTGCTAGTGACGACTATGGCTACACCTTC	CSASDDYGYTF
-	TRBD1	TRBJ1-2	TRBV28	15	TGTGCCAGCAGTTCCGCCGGGACAGGTGCCTATGGCTACACCTTC	CASSSAGTGAYGYTF
-	TRBD2	TRBJ2-5	TRBV4-2	18	TGTGCCAGCAGCCAAGATCTGGGACTAGCGGGGGCCGGCGAGACCCAGTACTTC	CASSQDLGLAGAGETQYF
few	-	TRBJ1-3	TRBV3-1/TRBV3-2	13	TGTGCCACCTCGTTGCAGTCTGGAAACACCATATATTTT	CATSLQSGNTIYF
-	-	TRBJ2-7	TRBV4-1	14	TGCGCCAGCAGCCAAGTTACCCGTCCAGGCGAGCAGTACTTC	CASSQVTRPGEQYF
-	-	TRBJ2-1	TRBV4-2	16	TGTGCCAGCAGCCACTATAGCCAATCTATCTACAATGAGCAGTTCTTC	CASSHYSQSIYNEQFF
-	TRBD2	TRBJ2-2	TRBV30	15	TGTGCCTGGAGCCCCGGGGGGGGCAGAGGCGGGGAGCTGTTTTTT	CAWSPGGGRGGELFF
-	-	TRBJ1-2	TRBV4-2	15	TGTGCCAGCAGCCAAGATCTTGGAAGGAGTTATGGCTACACCTTC	CASSQDLGRSYGYTF
once	TRBD2	TRBJ2-5	TRBV28	17	TGTGCCAGCAGCGAGACTAGCGGGGCGATGTACCAAGAGACCCAGTACTTC	CASSETSGAMYQETQYF
-	-	TRBJ1-2	TRBV19	15	TGTGCCAGTAGTATGTTCCTTGCAGGGAAGGTTGGCTACACCTTC	CASSMFLAGKVGYTF
few	TRBD2	TRBJ2-1	TRBV2	17	TGTGCCAGCTACGGGACTAGCGGGAGGGTTGGAGGGTATGAGCAGTTCTTC	CASYGTSGRVGGYEQFF
-	TRBD1	TRBJ2-1	TRBV6-6	13	TGTGCCAGCAGTTTGGACAGGATTGGTGAGCAGTTCTTC	CASSLDRIGEQFF
-	-	TRBJ2-3	TRBV19	12	TGTGCCAGTAGTATAGGTCGAGATACGCAGTATTTT	CASSIGRDTQYF
-	-	TRBJ2-3	TRBV5-6	16	TGTGCCAGCAGCTTGGCCCGGGACTTGGACTCAGATACGCAGTATTTT	CASSLARDLDSDTQYF
-	TRBD2	TRBJ2-1	TRBV5-1	15	TGCGCCAGCAGCTTGGCTAGCGGGAGGATCGATGAGCAGTTCTTC	CASSLASGRIDEQFF
-	TRBD2	TRBJ2-7	TRBV2	15	TGTGCCAGCAGTCCCCTCGCTAGCGGGAACTACGAGCAGTACTTC	CASSPLASGNYEQYF
-	-	TRBJ2-1	TRBV3-1/TRBV3-2	15	TGTGCCAGCAGCCAGGGATGGGGGGCCTACAATGAGCAGTTCTTC	CASSQGWGAYNEQFF
few	-	TRBJ1-2	TRBV18	15	TGTGCCAGCTCACCAGAGGCACAAGCGAACTATGGCTACACCTTC	CASSPEAQANYGYTF
-	TRBD1	TRBJ2-4	TRBV6-1	18	TGTGCCAGCAGTGAAATTGCGTGGGACAGGGAAGCCAAAAACATTCAGTACTTC	CASSEIAWDREAKNIQYF
-	TRBD1	TRBJ1-1	TRBV10-3	13	TGTGCCATCAGTCGGACAGGGAACACTGAAGCTTTCTTT	CAISRTGNTEAFF
-	-	TRBJ2-5	TRBV3-1/TRBV3-2	11	TGTGCCAGCAGTACTCAGGGGACCCAGTACTTC	CASSTQGTQYF
-	-	TRBJ2-7	TRBV6-5	11	TGTGCCAGCAGTCTTATCTACGAGCAGTACTTC	CASSLIYEQYF
once	-	TRBJ2-7	TRBV6-5	13	TGTGCCAGCACTCAGGGGTTCCCCTACGAGCAGTACTTC	CASTQGFPYEQYF
-	TRBD1	TRBJ2-5	TRBV5-5	15	TGTGCCAGCAGCTTAGGGACAGGGGCGCGGGAGACCCAGTACTTC	CASSLGTGARETQYF
-	-	TRBJ1-5	TRBV6-9	12	TGTGCCAGCATGAGGGTGAATCAGCCCCAGCATTTT	CASMRVNQPQHF
-	TRBD1	TRBJ1-2	TRBV7-8	16	TGTGCCAGCAGCTTACCAGCCGGGACAGGTTTGAATGGCTACACCTTC	CASSLPAGTGLNGYTF
-	TRBD2	TRBJ2-1	TRBV27	18	TGTGCCAGCAGTCCAATAGCAACGAGCGGGAGCTTCGGCAATGAGCAGTTCTTC	CASSPIATSGSFGNEQFF
medium-sized	-	TRBJ1-1	TRBV9	13	TGTGCCAGCAGCGGGGGGGTCAGCGCTGAAGCTTTCTTT	CASSGGVSAEAFF
-	-	TRBJ2-1	TRBV19	11	TGTGCCAGTAGCCGAGGCACTGAGCAGTTCTTC	CASSRGTEQFF